The 30 T cell receptor beta chains below all came from one sample that was sequenced in a study of blood T cell repertoires in COVID-19. Measured with immunoSEQ multiplex PCR; TCRdb has only the in-frame clones, and not every one. Of approximately 250,000 clones listed, approximately 89% were seen once; the top ten hold roughly 2.8%. The sample consisted of PBMCs or T cells enriched from blood (not recorded which). The receptors originated from a man aged 40-50 years who had been exposed to COVID-19.

This rearrangement joins TRBV30 to TRBJ2-1; D may be TRBD1 (6 bases). Trimming shortened V by 2 bases and J by 0 bases, and 8 bases separated the two germline ends. CDR3 length: 14 amino acids. CDR1 is GTSNPN and CDR2 is SVGIG in the germline V gene (reference sequence). The CDR3 DNA is TGTGCCTGGAGTAAGGGGGACTCCTACAATGAGCAGTTCTTC. Its protein is CAWSKGDSYNEQFF.

The chain combines TRBV3-1 (or the pseudogene TRBV3-2) with TRBJ2-1, with 10 bases lining up with TRBD2. Germline loops: CDR1 LGHDT, CDR2 YNNKEL (reference sequence). The CDR3 consists of 15 residues. Losses at the gene ends were 2 bases for V and 5 bases for J; bases not matched to a gene: 3. This CDR3 is CASSQTGLANNEQFF. DNA for the CDR3: TGTGCCAGCAGCCAAACGGGACTAGCGAACAATGAGCAGTTCTTC.

As concerns this clone: Its ends do not fully match the called genes, so a read error is possible. The chain couples TRBV7-9 to TRBJ2-1; 7 bases match TRBD1. Germline values: CDR1 SEHNR, CDR2 FQNEAQ (reference sequence). CDR3 size: 12 residues. In DNA form, the CDR3 reads TGTGCCAGCAGCTTAGACAGGGGTGGCGGTGTCTTC. Translation: CASSLDRGGGVF.

The V call is TRBV29-1, the J call TRBJ1-4; TRBD1 is a possible D gene (6 bases). CDR1 and CDR2 (germline): SQVTM, ANQGSEA. The CDR3 has 14 residues. Trimming took 6 bases from V and 3 from J, leaving 14 bases between them. The CDR3 spells CSVSTGRPNEKLFF. CDR3 bases: TGCAGCGTATCGACAGGCCGCCCTAATGAAAAACTGTTTTTT.

The chain links TRBV10-3 to TRBJ1-4, with a tentative D call TRBD1 (5 bases). From germline, CDR1 is ENHRY and CDR2 SYGVKD. This CDR3 has 16 residues. Deletions cut 6 bases from V and 0 bases from J, with 14 bases between. This CDR3 reads CAIRIHRFATNEKLFF. Written as DNA, the CDR3 is TGTGCCATCAGAATCCACAGGTTTGCAACTAATGAAAAACTGTTTTTT.

The rearrangement joins TRBV7-3 to TRBJ2-3, with a weak D call TRBD2 (10 bases). This CDR3 spans 21 amino acids. Germline CDR1 and CDR2: SGHTA and FQGTGA. V lost 6 bases, J lost 4 bases, and 35 bases lay in between. CDR3 in amino acids: CASSRQTGGRWLAGVSDTQYF. CDR3 sequence (DNA): TGTGCCAGCAGTCGACAGACAGGGGGGAGGTGGCTAGCGGGAGTCTCAGATACGCAGTATTTT.

This chain joins TRBV4-1 and TRBJ1-5, with no clear D. This CDR3 region has 15 residues. Trimming removed 0 bases from V and 7 bases from J, with 13 bases in between. CDR1 is MGHRA and CDR2 is YSYEKL in the germline V gene. DNA of the CDR3: TGCGCCAGCAGCCAAGATCTAGGCAATATGCAGCCCCAGCATTTT. It codes for CASSQDLGNMQPQHF.

The chain couples TRBV6-2 or TRBV6-3 to TRBJ1-5, with no clear D. Germline V gene data show CDR1 as MNHEY and CDR2 as SVGEGT. The V gene lost 0 bases and the J gene lost 6 bases, with 9 bases spanning the gap. This CDR3 has 14 residues. The CDR3 DNA is TGTGCCAGCAGTTACTCATCGAGGGTTCAGCCCCAGCATTTT. This gives the protein CASSYSSRVQPQHF.

This clone has more than one count but fewer than ten. The chain employs TRBV7-9 and TRBJ1-1; D remains unclear. The V gene lost 3 bases and the J gene lost 6 bases, with 8 bases spanning the gap. There are 12 residues in the CDR3. The germline gives CDR1 SEHNR, CDR2 FQNEAQ (reference sequence). The CDR3 DNA reads TGTGCCAGCAGCTTTGGCGGGGCTGAAGCTTTCTTT. Translating it yields CASSFGGAEAFF.

The genes are TRBV9 and TRBJ1-6, with 8 bases that match TRBD1. The CDR3 loop spans 15 amino acids. Germline CDR1 and CDR2: SGDLS and YYNGEE. V lost 3 bases, J lost 6 bases, and 5 bases stayed unmatched. CDR3 sequence (DNA): TGTGCCAGCAGCGCCAGACAGGGGCTTAATTCACCCCTCCACTTT. Amino acids: CASSARQGLNSPLHF.

V usage is TRBV4-2 and J usage is TRBJ1-5, with 10 bases that match TRBD1. The CDR3 is 15 amino acids. The V gene end was trimmed by 7 bases and the J gene end by 3 bases; junction bases not matched to a gene: 6. Looked up from germline, CDR1 is LGHNA and CDR2 is YNFKEQ. DNA of the CDR3: TGTGCCAGCACTCGGACAGGGGGGGTCAATCAGCCCCAGCATTTT. This translates into CASTRTGGVNQPQHF.

The chain combines TRBV19 with TRBJ2-6; 7 nucleotides align to TRBD1. CDR1 is LNHDA and CDR2 is SQIVND in the germline V gene (reference sequence). V was pared by 9 bases and J by 2 bases, with 13 bases of the junction left unmatched. The length of the CDR3 is 17 residues. The CDR3 sequence: CASAAKQGGAGANVLTF. In DNA, the CDR3 is TGTGCCAGCGCCGCTAAGCAAGGGGGCGCTGGGGCCAACGTCCTGACTTTC.

This chain connects TRBV7-9 to TRBJ2-1; 11 bases match TRBD2. The CDR3 consists of 16 residues. V was clipped by 1 base and J by 2 bases; unmatched bases: 1. CDR1 is SEHNR, CDR2 FQNEAQ, per germline (reference sequence). The CDR3 nucleotides read TGTGCCAGCAGCTTAGGGACTAGCGGGCCCTACAATGAGCAGTTCTTC. Translating gives CASSLGTSGPYNEQFF.

V is TRBV2 and J is TRBJ1-2; TRBD1 is a possible D gene (5 bases). CDR1 SNHLY and CDR2 FYNNEI come from the germline V gene. The V and J ends lost 8 bases and 0 bases respectively, with 10 bases between them. CDR3 length: 13 residues. Here the CDR3 reads CASPGGANYGYTF. CDR3 nucleotides: TGTGCCAGCCCCGGGGGGGCTAACTATGGCTACACCTTC.

The rearrangement links TRBV14 to TRBJ1-2; D is possibly TRBD1 (5 bases). The CDR3 is 15 amino acids. In germline, CDR1 is SGHDN, CDR2 FVKESK. V lost 4 bases and J 0 bases, leaving 12 bases between the germline ends. The CDR3: CASSPWGSANYGYTF. In DNA, the CDR3 is TGTGCCAGCAGCCCGTGGGGCAGCGCTAACTATGGCTACACCTTC.

The chain has TRBV28 and TRBJ2-7, with 10 bases fitting TRBD1. Trimming took 6 bases from V and 0 from J; bases not matched to a gene: 2. Germline assignment: CDR1 MDHEN and CDR2 SYDVKM. The CDR3 loop spans 14 amino acids. CDR3 bases: TGTGCCAGCAGACGGACAGGGGGCTCCTACGAGCAGTACTTC. Its protein product is CASRRTGGSYEQYF.

The sample holds one count of this clone. The genes are TRBV6-5 and TRBJ1-5; 9 nucleotides line up with TRBD1. Germline CDR1 MNHEY, CDR2 SVGAGI. Trimming cost V 6 bases and J 4 bases; bases outside gene matches: 7. The CDR3 is 15 residues long. In nucleotides, the CDR3 is TGTGCCAGCAGCCCAGACAGGGGGTGGAATCAGCCCCAGCATTTT. Translated: CASSPDRGWNQPQHF.

The chain links TRBV5-6 to TRBJ1-1; a possible D gene is TRBD1 (5 bases). Per germline, CDR1 SGHDT and CDR2 YYEEEE. Trimming took 4 bases from V and 5 from J, leaving 21 bases between them. CDR3 length: 16 residues. CDR3 nucleotides: TGTGCCAGCAGCCCCCTCCCCGGGGGGGTAAATACTGAAGCTTTCTTT. Translating it yields CASSPLPGGVNTEAFF. Based on the CDR3 plus reference TRBV5-6 and TRBJ1-1, the full variable domain is DAGVTQSPTHLIKTRGQQVTLRCSPKSGHDTVSWYQQALGQGPQFIFQYYEEEERQRGNFPDRFSGHQFPNYSSELNVNALLLGDSALYLCASSPLPGGVNTEAFFGQGTRLTVV.

The chain carries TRBV27 and TRBJ2-1; 7 bases map to TRBD1. Germline values: CDR1 MNHEY, CDR2 SMNVEV (reference sequence). This CDR3 is built from 15 residues. J was trimmed by 2 bases and V by 5 bases; bases with no gene match: 6. For the CDR3, the DNA is TGTGCCAGCAGTACCTCGGACAGGACCTACAATGAGCAGTTCTTC. This encodes CASSTSDRTYNEQFF.

The rearrangement uses TRBV27 and TRBJ2-7, with D maybe TRBD2 (5 bases). Per the germline V gene, CDR1 is MNHEY and CDR2 is SMNVEV (reference sequence). The CDR3 sequence is 14 residues long. The V end was cut by 4 bases, the J end by 0 bases, with 10 bases between. CDR3 DNA sequence: TGTGCCAGCAGTTCAGCGACTACCTCCTACGAGCAGTACTTC. Translation: CASSSATTSYEQYF.

The chain has TRBV24-1 and TRBJ2-1; the D is unclear. Germline CDR1 is KGHDR and CDR2 is SFDVKD. V was cut by 2 bases and J by 2 bases, with 12 bases left in between. The CDR3 is 16 residues long. The CDR3 nucleotides read TGTGCCACCAGTGATTCGAGAACAGCTCCCTACAATGAGCAGTTCTTC. Translated, it gives CATSDSRTAPYNEQFF.

Remarks on this clone: The same CDR3 is also encoded by other DNA sequences in this sample. The chain joins TRBV9 to TRBJ1-1; weak D call: TRBD1 (5 bases). The V gene lost 2 bases and the J gene lost 5 bases, with 10 bases spanning the gap. The CDR3 consists of 13 residues. CDR1 SGDLS and CDR2 YYNGEE come from the germline V gene. The CDR3 protein is CASSVGGSTEAFF. DNA for the CDR3: TGTGCCAGCAGCGTCGGGGGGTCGACTGAAGCTTTCTTT. The full variable domain, with the rest looked up from reference TRBV9 and TRBJ1-1, is DSGVTQTPKHLITATGQRVTLRCSPRSGDLSVYWYQQSLDQGLQFLIQYYNGEERAKGNILERFSAQQFPDLHSELNLSSLELGDSALYFCASSVGGSTEAFFGQGTRLTVV.

The gene calls are TRBV18 and TRBJ1-2, with TRBD1 as a possible D gene (5 bases). The CDR3 loop spans 13 amino acids. Trimming took 3 bases from V and 7 from J, leaving 12 bases between them. Looked up from germline, CDR1 is KGHSH and CDR2 is LQKENI. The CDR3 spells CASSPSQDRGYTF. The CDR3 DNA follows: TGTGCCAGCTCACCTTCACAGGATCGTGGCTACACCTTC.

The rearrangement joins TRBV6-5 to TRBJ2-5, with D uncertain. The germline CDR1 and CDR2 sequences are MNHEY and SVGAGI. V lost 1 base, J lost 4 bases, and 13 bases lay in between. The CDR3 totals 15 residues. CDR3 residues: CASSYFGGAGETQYF. The CDR3 coding sequence is TGTGCCAGCAGTTACTTTGGTGGAGCCGGAGAGACCCAGTACTTC.

The chain has TRBV5-1 and TRBJ2-7, with D tentatively TRBD2 (5 bases). V dropped 4 bases and J dropped 3 bases, with 20 bases sitting between them. The CDR3 runs 16 residues. Per the germline V gene, CDR1 is SGHRS and CDR2 is YFSETQ. The CDR3 region is CASSPEATRSGYEQYF. The CDR3 nucleotides read TGCGCCAGCAGCCCAGAAGCAACTAGAAGTGGCTACGAGCAGTACTTC.

The chain uses TRBV5-1 and TRBJ2-3, with D possibly TRBD1 on 5 matching bases. CDR3 length: 16 amino acids. V was trimmed by 4 bases and J by 5 bases, leaving 20 bases between them. Germline-derived CDR1 and CDR2 are SGHRS and YFSETQ. In DNA form, the CDR3 reads TGCGCCAGCAGCCTAAGGACACAAACAGCCCTAGATACGCAGTATTTT. Its protein is CASSLRTQTALDTQYF.

The chain uses TRBV4-1 and TRBJ2-1; 9 nucleotides match TRBD2. Germline CDR1 is MGHRA and CDR2 is YSYEKL. The CDR3 is made up of 18 amino acids. J gave up 0 bases and V 1 base, and 7 bases lay outside the gene matches. The CDR3 coding sequence is TGCGCCAGCAGCCAAGTGGGTGGCGGGAGGGCCTCCTACAATGAGCAGTTCTTC. Translated, it gives CASSQVGGGRASYNEQFF.

This sequence joins TRBV18 and TRBJ1-5; tentatively, D is TRBD1 (6 bases). CDR1 KGHSH and CDR2 LQKENI come from the germline V gene. The CDR3 contains 16 residues. Between the trimmed V and J ends, which lost 4 bases and 0 bases, there was a span of 13 bases. Written as DNA, the CDR3 is TGTGCCAGCTCACTTACATGGACAGCTAGCAATCAGCCCCAGCATTTT. It is translated as CASSLTWTASNQPQHF.

This clone has just a few counts. The rearrangement links TRBV7-2 to TRBJ2-1, with D possibly being TRBD2 (5 bases). Germline V gene sequence: CDR1 SGHTA, CDR2 FQGNSA. V was clipped by 4 bases and J by 9 bases, with 19 bases between them. The CDR3 has 15 amino acids. CDR3 sequence (DNA): TGTGCCAGCAGCTCTGGACTTTACCGAGGTGGTGAGCAGTTCTTC. It yields the protein CASSSGLYRGGEQFF.

This rearrangement joins TRBV19 to TRBJ2-7, with 7 bases matching TRBD1. The V gene's germline CDR1 is LNHDA and CDR2 SQIVND (reference sequence). Trimming at V came to 3 bases and at J to 3 bases, leaving 2 bases not matched to a gene. CDR3 length equals 13 residues. CDR3 sequence reads: CASSMGQNYEQYF. CDR3 sequence (DNA): TGTGCCAGTAGTATGGGACAGAACTACGAGCAGTACTTC.